These 32 T cell receptor beta chains were all obtained from the same sample, sequenced in a study of CD8 T cells in ankylosing spondylitis (dated 2017 in TCRdb). Library preparation used 5' RACE. Sequencing took place on an Illumina HiSeq 2500. TCRdb reran the public reads through fastp at Q25 and MiXCR, keeping productive beta chains. Rows are unified per CDR3 protein, each entry keeping the most common DNA and genes. In this sample the table shows 340,000 or so distinct CDR3 sequences, over 12% of which occur a single time. The ten largest make up roughly 1.1% of the sample. Sequencing was performed on blood, either unsorted or a sorted T cell fraction (not recorded which). The receptors stem from a male donor with ankylosing spondylitis or in good health (not recorded which).

The chain carries TRBV3-1 and TRBJ1-5; D is undetermined. There are 14 residues in the CDR3. In germline, CDR1 is LGHDT, CDR2 YNNKEL (reference sequence). V was shortened by 2 bases and J by 4 bases, with 9 bases between the two germline ends. CDR3 sequence reads: CASSQIHSNQPQHF. In nucleotides, the CDR3 is TGTGCCAGCAGCCAAATCCACTCGAATCAGCCCCAGCATTTT.

This clonotype has more than one count but fewer than ten. The chain couples TRBV12-3 or TRBV12-4 to TRBJ2-1; D gene unclear. The CDR3 totals 11 residues. V lost 5 bases and J 10 bases, leaving 9 bases between the germline ends. The CDR3 DNA reads as TGTGCCAGCAGTCTCGTCCTAGAGCAGTTCTTC. Its translation is CASSLVLEQFF.

This clonotype was observed a handful of times. The chain has TRBV20-1 and TRBJ1-5; D unresolved. Per the germline V gene, CDR1 is DFQATT and CDR2 is SNEGSKA (reference sequence). The V end lost 5 bases, the J end lost 2 bases, and 16 bases lay between the germline ends. This CDR3 comprises 15 residues. CDR3 sequence (DNA): TGCAGTGCTTATGCCCCCGGCGGCGGCAATCAGCCCCAGCATTTT. Translating gives CSAYAPGGGNQPQHF.

This sequence joins TRBV20-1 and TRBJ2-3, with 8 positions matching TRBD1. Germline trimming cut 2 bases from V and 2 bases from J; bases unmatched to any gene: 6. In germline, CDR1 is DFQATT, CDR2 SNEGSKA (reference sequence). This CDR3 has 15 amino acids. The CDR3 DNA is TGCAGTGCTAGAAACCGGGACAGGCTCACAGATACGCAGTATTTT. Amino acid sequence: CSARNRDRLTDTQYF.

This chain uses TRBV18 with TRBJ1-4, with D maybe TRBD1 (6 bases). V was pared by 2 bases and J by 5 bases, with 9 bases between. CDR3 length: 14 residues. The germline V gene has CDR1 KGHSH and CDR2 LQKENI. In nucleotides, the CDR3 is TGTGCCAGCTCACCAAGGACAGACAATGAAAAACTGTTTTTT. This sequence encodes CASSPRTDNEKLFF.

This clonotype occurred a few times. The rearrangement uses TRBV24-1 and TRBJ2-3; perhaps TRBD2 as D (5 bases). CDR1 is KGHDR, CDR2 SFDVKD, per germline. V was cut by 3 bases and J by 5 bases, with 8 bases left in between. CDR3 size: 13 residues. The CDR3, as DNA: TGTGCCACCAGTGATCCGGGAAGAGATACGCAGTATTTT. Translated, it gives CATSDPGRDTQYF.

The chain employs TRBV20-1 and TRBJ2-7, with 9 bases identical to TRBD2. With 6 bases clipped from V and 5 bases from J, the junction kept 5 bases outside the gene matches. CDR1 and CDR2 from the germline V gene are DFQATT and SNEGSKA (reference sequence). The CDR3 length is 12 residues. The CDR3 DNA is TGCAGTGCAGCGGGAGGCTTGGACGAGCAGTACTTC. Residues: CSAAGGLDEQYF.

This clonotype has a handful of counts. This chain connects TRBV12-3 or TRBV12-4 to TRBJ2-5, with D hard to call. This CDR3 has 15 residues. V lost 3 bases and J 1 base, leaving 12 bases between the germline ends. The CDR3 sequence: CASSFGQVPQETQYF. CDR3 nucleotides: TGTGCCAGCAGTTTCGGGCAGGTACCCCAAGAGACCCAGTACTTC.

The chain combines TRBV18 with TRBJ2-1; D might be TRBD2 (6 bases). The germline V and J ends were trimmed by 6 bases and 3 bases, with 18 bases remaining between them. Germline V gene lookup returns CDR1 KGHSH and CDR2 LQKENI. This CDR3 contains 16 residues. The CDR3: CASSPGTLGRYNEQFF. The CDR3 nucleotides read TGTGCCAGCTCCCCCGGGACTCTGGGGCGCTACAATGAGCAGTTCTTC. The full variable domain, with the rest looked up from reference TRBV18 and TRBJ2-1, is NAGVMQNPRHLVRRRGQEARLRCSPMKGHSHVYWYRQLPEEGLKFMVYLQKENIIDESGMPKERFSAEFPKEGPSILRIQQVVRGDSAAYFCASSPGTLGRYNEQFFGPGTRLTVL.

This clonotype has a count of ten or more. The rearrangement uses TRBV5-1 and TRBJ2-1; D is uncertain. The V gene's germline CDR1 is SGHRS and CDR2 YFSETQ. This CDR3 is built from 12 residues. V lost 4 bases and J 8 bases, leaving 10 bases between the germline ends. CDR3 amino acids: CASSISIYEQFF. CDR3 nucleotides: TGCGCCAGCAGCATTAGTATCTATGAGCAGTTCTTC.

V gene TRBV5-1 combines with J gene TRBJ2-3; a weak D match, TRBD1 (5 bases). The germline gives CDR1 SGHRS, CDR2 YFSETQ. This CDR3 spans 15 amino acids. V lost 1 base and J 0 bases, leaving 9 bases between the germline ends. CDR3: CASSLQTASTDTQYF. CDR3 coding DNA: TGCGCCAGCAGCTTGCAGACAGCTAGCACAGATACGCAGTATTTT.

This chain uses TRBV27 with TRBJ2-5, with D possibly TRBD2 on 6 matching bases. Trimming stripped 0 bases from V and 5 bases from J, with 19 bases between. Germline CDR1 and CDR2: MNHEY and SMNVEV (reference sequence). The CDR3 length is 17 residues. The CDR3 sequence: CASSLSERRGLGETQYF. The CDR3 nucleotides read TGTGCCAGCAGTTTATCGGAGAGGAGGGGTCTAGGGGAGACCCAGTACTTC.

This clonotype has a count of ten or more. The chain's CDR3 is CASSPQTYGYTF. CDR3 DNA sequence: TGTGCCAGCAGTCCCCAGACGTATGGCTACACCTTC. The rearrangement links TRBV12-3 or TRBV12-4 to TRBJ1-2; D gene unclear. Trimming removed 5 bases at V and 5 bases at J, with 9 bases between. The CDR3 has 12 residues.

V and J are TRBV4-2 and TRBJ2-7; tentative D call: TRBD2 (5 bases). Germline CDR1 and CDR2: LGHNA and YNFKEQ. The V end lost 0 bases, the J end lost 3 bases, and 24 bases lay between the germline ends. The CDR3 sequence is 19 residues long. CDR3: CASSQEAQAGGSIDYEQYF. CDR3 in DNA: TGTGCCAGCAGCCAAGAAGCTCAGGCGGGCGGTTCTATTGACTACGAGCAGTACTTC.

The chain uses TRBV12-3 or TRBV12-4 and TRBJ2-5; 8 bases are a match to TRBD2. V lost 7 bases to trimming and J lost 1 base; unmatched junction nucleotides: 5. There are 14 residues in the CDR3. CDR3 nucleotide sequence: TGTGCCAGCACTAAACTAGCGGTCCAAGAGACCCAGTACTTC. This gives the protein CASTKLAVQETQYF.

In this sample, this clonotype turned up a few times. The chain links TRBV6-5 to TRBJ2-7, with TRBD1 as a possible D gene (6 bases). This CDR3 contains 15 residues. Trimming stripped 4 bases from V and 2 bases from J, with 15 bases between. The germline CDR1 and CDR2 sequences are MNHEY and SVGAGI. The CDR3 DNA reads as TGTGCCAGCAGTTCTAGGACAGCGAACACCTACGAGCAGTACTTC. It encodes CASSSRTANTYEQYF.

This clonotype was detected ten times or more. V gene TRBV10-3 combines with J gene TRBJ1-2; no reliable D call. Trimming cost V 7 bases and J 0 bases, with 9 bases left between them. The CDR3 is made up of 13 amino acids. The germline V gene has CDR1 ENHRY and CDR2 SYGVKD. The CDR3, as DNA: TGTGCCATCACCCCAGGAGCTAACTATGGCTACACCTTC. It yields the protein CAITPGANYGYTF.

This clonotype was counted many times. The CDR3 nucleotides are TGCGCCAGCAGCTGGGGGCAGGGCCCAGATCAGCCCCAGCATTTT. It is translated as CASSWGQGPDQPQHF. The chain is built from TRBV5-1 and TRBJ1-5; maybe TRBD1 (6 bases). The V end lost 3 bases, the J end lost 5 bases, and 15 bases lay between the germline ends. CDR1 and CDR2 (germline): SGHRS, YFSETQ. The CDR3 length is 15 residues.

J is TRBJ2-7 and V is TRBV7-8; D is perhaps TRBD2 (6 bases). The germline V gene has CDR1 SGHVS and CDR2 FQNEAQ. The CDR3 consists of 14 residues. Trimming shortened V by 1 base and J by 6 bases, and 13 bases separated the two germline ends. CDR3 sequence (DNA): TGTGCCAGCAGCTTAGTGCAAAGGGGAGGCGAGCAGTACTTC. This translates into CASSLVQRGGEQYF.

The V call is TRBV10-3, the J call TRBJ2-7, with TRBD2 matching 9 bases. The V gene end was trimmed by 11 bases and the J gene end by 3 bases; junction bases not matched to a gene: 17. The germline gives CDR1 ENHRY, CDR2 SYGVKD. The CDR3 extends over 16 amino acids. Here the CDR3 reads CAPGGPTGLAIYEQYF. The CDR3 region has the DNA TGTGCCCCCGGAGGCCCCACAGGACTAGCGATCTACGAGCAGTACTTC.

The rearrangement links TRBV6-1 to TRBJ1-5; D call uncertain. Looked up from germline, CDR1 is MNHNS and CDR2 is SASEGT. The CDR3 loop spans 14 amino acids. V dropped 6 bases and J dropped 3 bases, with 12 bases sitting between them. In DNA form, the CDR3 reads TGTGCCAGCAGATCGCGGCAGATCAATCAGCCCCAGCATTTT. Protein sequence: CASRSRQINQPQHF.

This clonotype was detected many times. The V call is TRBV29-1, the J call TRBJ1-1; D is perhaps TRBD1 (6 bases). V lost 0 bases and J 7 bases, leaving 21 bases between the germline ends. Germline CDR1 is SQVTM and CDR2 is ANQGSEA. The CDR3 extends over 16 amino acids. The CDR3 region is CSVEDLGGQTRFEAFF. The CDR3 region has the DNA TGCAGCGTTGAAGATCTAGGAGGACAGACCCGCTTTGAAGCTTTCTTT.

This clonotype was picked up a small number of times. The chain joins TRBV19 to TRBJ2-7; the D is unclear. The V and J ends lost 2 bases and 4 bases respectively, with 12 bases between them. The CDR3 extends over 14 amino acids. Germline V gene data show CDR1 as LNHDA and CDR2 as SQIVND (reference sequence). CDR3 DNA: TGTGCCAGTAGTATAACGGGTAATAGGTACGAGCAGTACTTC. Residues: CASSITGNRYEQYF.

This clonotype showed up just a few times. The chain employs TRBV20-1 and TRBJ2-7, with D perhaps TRBD1 (6 bases). The germline CDR1 and CDR2 sequences are DFQATT and SNEGSKA (reference sequence). Between the trimmed V and J ends, which lost 6 bases and 4 bases, there was a span of 13 bases. This CDR3 region has 12 residues. CDR3 sequence: CSAGDTRYEQYF. CDR3 nucleotide sequence: TGCAGTGCCGGGGACACACGATACGAGCAGTACTTC.

This clonotype came up a few times. CDR3: CSASTGTSGRMSEQFF. For the CDR3, the DNA is TGCAGTGCTAGCACGGGGACTAGCGGGAGGATGAGTGAGCAGTTCTTC. The rearrangement joins TRBV20-1 to TRBJ2-1; 15 nucleotides match TRBD2. CDR3 length equals 16 residues. The J segment lost 9 bases and the V segment lost 3 bases, leaving 9 bases of the junction unmatched. Germline V gives CDR1 DFQATT, CDR2 SNEGSKA (reference sequence).

This chain joins TRBV3-1 and TRBJ2-1, with a possible D match to TRBD1 (6 bases). This CDR3 spans 16 amino acids. The V and J ends lost 1 base and 3 bases respectively, with 13 bases between them. CDR1 and CDR2 from the germline V gene are LGHDT and YNNKEL (reference sequence). The CDR3 spells CASSQALTGGYNEQFF. DNA for the CDR3: TGTGCCAGCAGCCAAGCCCTGACAGGTGGCTACAATGAGCAGTTCTTC.

This chain uses TRBV2 with TRBJ1-1, with unresolved D. This CDR3 is built from 13 residues. V gave up 7 bases and J gave up 3 bases, with 12 bases separating them. Germline lookup yields CDR1 SNHLY and CDR2 FYNNEI. CDR3 sequence: CASIQELYTEAFF. CDR3 DNA: TGTGCCAGCATTCAAGAGTTATACACTGAAGCTTTCTTT.

Only a few counts were recorded for this clonotype. The chain couples TRBV29-1 to TRBJ2-2, with 9 bases matching TRBD1. CDR3 length equals 15 residues. Trimming cost V 4 bases and J 6 bases; bases outside gene matches: 9. CDR1 is SQVTM, CDR2 ANQGSEA, per germline. The CDR3 here is CSVADRDRAAGELFF. The CDR3 DNA reads TGCAGCGTTGCAGACCGGGACAGGGCGGCCGGGGAGCTGTTTTTT.

The chain recombines TRBV12-3 or TRBV12-4 with TRBJ2-3, with 9 bases that match TRBD2. The ends lost 7 bases at V and 4 bases at J; junction bases unmatched: 9. The CDR3 is made up of 15 amino acids. The CDR3 region is CASIPGLAESDTQYF. The CDR3 DNA is TGTGCCAGCATCCCGGGACTAGCTGAATCAGATACGCAGTATTTT.

This clonotype was seen more than once but under ten times. The chain links TRBV14 to TRBJ2-7, with 12 bases identical to TRBD2. V trimming: 2 bases; J trimming: 2 bases; junction bases outside the gene matches: 1. The CDR3 covers 15 residues. Germline V CDR1 and CDR2: SGHDN, FVKESK. The DNA of the CDR3 is TGTGCCAGCAGCCAATGGACTAGCGGGGCCTACGAGCAGTACTTC. It is translated as CASSQWTSGAYEQYF.

This clonotype was detected a few times. The V call is TRBV3-1, the J call TRBJ1-1; 8 bases are a match to TRBD1. V was pared by 4 bases and J by 5 bases, with 3 bases of the junction left unmatched. The CDR3 runs 13 residues. Germline-derived CDR1 and CDR2 are LGHDT and YNNKEL (reference sequence). CDR3: CASSPTGETEAFF. DNA of the CDR3: TGTGCCAGCAGCCCGACAGGGGAGACTGAAGCTTTCTTT.

This clonotype was detected only a few times. The gene calls are TRBV6-2 or TRBV6-3 and TRBJ1-2; TRBD1 matches at 10 bases. Germline lookup yields CDR1 MNHEY and CDR2 SVGEGT. Trimming removed 6 bases from V and 2 bases from J; junction bases left unmatched: 6. The CDR3 is 15 amino acids. The CDR3 region has the DNA TGTGCCAGCAGCCAACGGGACAGGGGCAACTATGGCTACACCTTC. Amino acid sequence: CASSQRDRGNYGYTF.